Below are 17 T cell receptor beta chains sequenced from a single sample in a study of breast tumors, draining lymph nodes, adjacent tissues. TCRdb reprocessed the multiplex PCR reads via MiXCR and lists one record per CDR3 protein. The table has over 60,000 distinct CDR3 sequences, about 40% seen once. The specimen was breast tumor tissue. The receptors come from a female donor with breast cancer. Some clones in this sample may be carry-over from other donors' samples.

This clonotype was observed a few times. The rearrangement joins TRBV6-1 to TRBJ1-1, with TRBD1 identical over 7 bases. Trimming at V came to 4 bases and at J to 6 bases, leaving 8 bases not matched to a gene. This CDR3 comprises 14 residues. Germline-derived CDR1 and CDR2 are MNHNS and SASEGT. In DNA form, the CDR3 reads TGTGCCAGCAGTGGAACGACAGGGTATGCTGAAGCTTTCTTT. This translates into CASSGTTGYAEAFF.

With respect to this clonotype: Given a much more abundant clone one base away, this may be a read error. The CDR3 carries no conserved terminal phenylalanine or tryptophan, so it likely arises from a read error. This chain links TRBV29-1 with TRBJ1-1; D call uncertain. V was cut by 3 bases and J by 0 bases, with 5 bases left in between. Germline-derived CDR1 and CDR2 are SQVTM and ANQGSEA. The CDR3 runs 12 residues. The CDR3 region is CSVDFLNTEAFS. The CDR3 bases are TGCAGCGTTGATTTCCTGAACACTGAAGCTTTCTCT.

The chain recombines TRBV20-1 with TRBJ1-4; 7 nucleotides match TRBD1. There are 15 residues in the CDR3. CDR1 and CDR2 (germline): DFQATT, SNEGSKA (reference sequence). Losses at the gene ends were 3 bases for V and 5 bases for J; bases not matched to a gene: 9. Here the CDR3 DNA reads TGCAGTGCTAGCCGAACAGGGGTCTCAAATGAAAAACTGTTTTTT. It codes for CSASRTGVSNEKLFF.

The table lists this clonotype with many counts. The rearrangement uses TRBV7-9 and TRBJ2-3, with D unresolved. This CDR3 region has 14 residues. V was trimmed by 5 bases and J by 4 bases, leaving 13 bases between them. Germline V lookup: CDR1 SEHNR, CDR2 FQNEAQ (reference sequence). The DNA of the CDR3 is TGTGCCAGCAGCGAAAGTGGAGTCCCAGATACGCAGTATTTT. It yields the protein CASSESGVPDTQYF. The full variable domain, its missing parts supplied by reference TRBV7-9 and TRBJ2-3, is DTGVSQNPRHKITKRGQNVTFRCDPISEHNRLYWYRQTLGQGPEFLTYFQNEAQLEKSRLLSDRFSAERPKGSFSTLEIQRTEQGDSAMYLCASSESGVPDTQYFGPGTRLTVL.

Remarks on this clonotype: A much bigger clone sits one base away, suggesting this may be a read error. The chain has TRBV6-2 or TRBV6-3 and TRBJ2-7; 16 bases align to TRBD2. The CDR3 covers 17 residues. The germline V gene encodes CDR1 MNHEY and CDR2 SVGEGT. CDR3 sequence (DNA): TGTGCCAGCAGTCACTCACCGGGACTAGCGGGGGGGCACGAGCAGTACTTC. Amino acid sequence: CASSHSPGLAGGHEQYF.

The chain carries TRBV5-8 and TRBJ1-1; D remains unclear. The CDR3 is made up of 13 amino acids. V lost 2 bases, J lost 1 base, and 6 bases lay in between. Germline loops: CDR1 SGHTS, CDR2 YDEGEE. The CDR3 protein is CASSFGRNTEAFF. In DNA, the CDR3 is TGTGCCAGCAGCTTCGGTAGGAACACTGAAGCTTTCTTT.

This clonotype occurred many times. The chain is built from TRBV20-1 and TRBJ1-5, with a possible D match to TRBD1 (6 bases). Between the trimmed V and J ends, which lost 4 bases and 1 base, there was a span of 11 bases. Germline V gives CDR1 DFQATT, CDR2 SNEGSKA (reference sequence). The CDR3 is 14 residues long. CDR3 residues: CSAKQGISNQPQHF. As DNA, the CDR3 is TGCAGTGCTAAGCAGGGGATCAGCAATCAGCCCCAGCATTTT.

In its sample, this clonotype was seen a few times. CDR3 region: CASSPRLAGSTDTQYF. DNA of the CDR3: TGTGCCAGCAGTCCGCGACTAGCGGGGTCCACAGATACGCAGTATTTT. The V gene is TRBV27, the J gene TRBJ2-3; TRBD2 aligns across 11 bases. V gave up 5 bases and J gave up 2 bases; unmatched junction bases: 6. Germline V gene sequence: CDR1 MNHEY, CDR2 SMNVEV (reference sequence). The CDR3 consists of 16 residues.

This clonotype was detected many times. This chain links TRBV18 with TRBJ1-4, with D unresolved. The CDR3 sequence is 15 residues long. Deletions cut 2 bases from V and 0 bases from J, with 7 bases between. Germline V gene lookup returns CDR1 KGHSH and CDR2 LQKENI. CDR3 DNA: TGTGCCAGCTCACCATTGACCGCAACTAATGAAAAACTGTTTTTT. Amino acids: CASSPLTATNEKLFF.

In its sample, this clonotype was seen many times. CDR3 in DNA: TGCAGTGCTAGAGTGACAGGGGATGCCAATAATTCACCCCTCCACTTT. Its protein product is CSARVTGDANNSPLHF. The rearrangement joins TRBV20-1 to TRBJ1-6, with TRBD1 matching 8 bases. Germline CDR1 DFQATT, CDR2 SNEGSKA (reference sequence). With V trimmed by 1 base and J by 5 bases, 7 bases remained unmatched. The length of the CDR3 is 16 residues.

The rearrangement uses TRBV6-2 or TRBV6-3 and TRBJ2-7; D perhaps matches TRBD1 (5 bases). Germline lookup yields CDR1 MNHEY and CDR2 SVGEGT. The V and J ends lost 5 bases and 3 bases respectively, with 14 bases between them. This CDR3 contains 14 residues. The CDR3 loop reads CASSHPDSHYEQYF. DNA for the CDR3: TGTGCCAGCAGTCATCCCGACAGCCACTACGAGCAGTACTTC.

There are many counts of this clonotype. V is TRBV7-3 and J is TRBJ1-2; no reliable D call. CDR1 and CDR2 (germline): SGHTA, FQGTGA. The V end lost 6 bases, the J end lost 1 base, and 18 bases lay between the germline ends. CDR3 length: 16 residues. CDR3 nucleotide sequence: TGTGCCAGCAGTCTAACCCCGAGTACAAATAACTATGGCTACACCTTC. This gives the protein CASSLTPSTNNYGYTF.

This clonotype was observed at least ten times. This sequence joins TRBV7-9 and TRBJ1-3; D unclear. This CDR3 spans 10 amino acids. V lost 2 bases, J lost 7 bases, and 0 bases lay in between. In germline, CDR1 is SEHNR, CDR2 FQNEAQ (reference sequence). CDR3 residues: CASSLNTIYF. CDR3 nucleotides: TGTGCCAGCAGCTTAAACACCATATATTTT.

V and J are TRBV19 and TRBJ2-2, with 7 bases that match TRBD1. CDR1 is LNHDA and CDR2 is SQIVND in the germline V gene (reference sequence). The CDR3 consists of 14 residues. V trimming: 5 bases; J trimming: 3 bases; junction bases outside the gene matches: 3. The CDR3 reads CASSWTGDTGELFF. Written as DNA, the CDR3 is TGTGCCAGTAGTTGGACAGGAGACACCGGGGAGCTGTTTTTT.

In regard to this clonotype: One base away lies a much larger clone, so this may be a sequencing read error. J is TRBJ2-1 and V is TRBV2, with TRBD2 matching over 9 bases. The CDR3 is 14 residues long. Germline V gene sequence: CDR1 SNHLY, CDR2 FYNNEI. The CDR3 DNA reads as TGTGCCAGCTTTAGCGGGAGCTCCTACAATGAGCAGTCCTTC. This codes for CASFSGSSYNEQSF.

At least ten counts were recorded for this clonotype. This chain connects TRBV19 to TRBJ1-4, with 11 bases identical to TRBD1. Germline V lookup: CDR1 LNHDA, CDR2 SQIVND (reference sequence). Trimming took 5 bases from V and 0 from J; bases not matched to a gene: 5. The CDR3 has 17 amino acids. CDR3 sequence reads: CASSARTGGATNEKLFF. In DNA form, the CDR3 reads TGTGCCAGTAGTGCACGGACAGGGGGCGCAACTAATGAAAAACTGTTTTTT.

This clonotype occurred many times. This rearrangement joins TRBV12-3 or TRBV12-4 to TRBJ1-1; 8 bases fit TRBD1. V lost 6 bases and J lost 8; bases outside the gene matches: 5. The CDR3 loop spans 12 amino acids. The CDR3 region is CASSRQGAEAFF. In DNA, the CDR3 is TGTGCCAGCAGCCGGCAGGGGGCCGAAGCTTTCTTT.